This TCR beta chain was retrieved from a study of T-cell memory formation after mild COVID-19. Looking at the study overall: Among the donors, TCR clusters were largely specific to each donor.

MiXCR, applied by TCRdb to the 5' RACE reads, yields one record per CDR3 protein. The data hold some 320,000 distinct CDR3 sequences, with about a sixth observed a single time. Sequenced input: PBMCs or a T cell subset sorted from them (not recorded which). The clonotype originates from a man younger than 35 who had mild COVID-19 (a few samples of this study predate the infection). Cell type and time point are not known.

In DNA form, the CDR3 reads TGCAGTGCTCAAACCCTAGCCTTCTCCTACAATGAGCAGTTCTTC. Translating gives CSAQTLAFSYNEQFF. The chain uses TRBV20-1 and TRBJ2-1; maybe TRBD2 (5 bases). With 5 bases removed from V and 0 bases from J, the gap between germline ends came to 14 bases. Germline V gene data show CDR1 as DFQATT and CDR2 as SNEGSKA (reference sequence). The CDR3 runs to 15 residues.